A single sample gave rise to the 7 T cell receptor beta chains below, sequenced in a study of blood T cell repertoires in COVID-19. Profiled with immunoSEQ multiplex PCR; TCRdb holds only in-frame clones, not every one. The profile covers about 200,000 clones, with approximately 82% appearing a single time and around 16% taken by the ten largest. Sequencing was carried out using PBMCs or T cells enriched from blood (not recorded which). These receptors came from a middle-aged man who had recovered from COVID-19.

In this sample, this clone turned up once. The chain employs TRBV30 and TRBJ1-5; TRBD1 aligns across 7 bases. The CDR3 has 15 residues. V trimming: 2 bases; J trimming: 5 bases; junction bases outside the gene matches: 9. CDR1 is GTSNPN, CDR2 SVGIG, per germline (reference sequence). The CDR3 DNA sequence: TGTGCCTGGAGTATAAGGACAGGCTCCGATCAGCCCCAGCATTTT. It encodes CAWSIRTGSDQPQHF.

This clone was observed a handful of times. The chain employs TRBV4-2 and TRBJ2-7; 14 bases match TRBD2. Losses at the gene ends were 2 bases for V and 3 bases for J; bases not matched to a gene: 3. Per the germline V gene, CDR1 is LGHNA and CDR2 is YNFKEQ. This CDR3 spans 16 amino acids. The CDR3 DNA reads as TGTGCCAGCAGCCAAAGGGGACTAGCGGGAGTCTACGAGCAGTACTTC. It codes for CASSQRGLAGVYEQYF.

The chain has TRBV5-1 and TRBJ1-1; TRBD1 might be the D (6 bases). CDR1 and CDR2 (germline): SGHRS, YFSETQ. The CDR3 is made up of 14 amino acids. V gave up 2 bases and J gave up 1 base, with 9 bases separating them. The CDR3, as DNA: TGCGCCAGCAGCTTTGGGGGCTCGAACACTGAAGCTTTCTTT. Translation: CASSFGGSNTEAFF.

This chain joins TRBV5-6 and TRBJ2-7; the match to TRBD1 covers 11 bases. This CDR3 is 15 amino acids long. The J segment lost 1 base and the V segment lost 2 bases, leaving 2 bases of the junction unmatched. Germline-derived CDR1 and CDR2 are SGHDT and YYEEEE. This CDR3 is CASSLRDRGSYEQYF. The DNA for the CDR3 is TGTGCCAGCAGCTTACGGGACAGGGGGTCCTACGAGCAGTACTTC.

V gene TRBV11-2 combines with J gene TRBJ2-7; 9 bases line up with TRBD2. V gave up 4 bases and J gave up 2 bases; unmatched junction bases: 6. The CDR3 consists of 15 residues. Germline loops: CDR1 SGHAT, CDR2 FQNNGV. Here the CDR3 DNA reads TGTGCCAGCAGCTCGGGACTAGCTGACACCTACGAGCAGTACTTC. Translation gives CASSSGLADTYEQYF.

V is TRBV5-1 and J is TRBJ2-7; the D gene is possibly TRBD1 (6 bases). CDR1 is SGHRS, CDR2 YFSETQ, per germline. The V and J ends lost 2 bases and 5 bases respectively, with 14 bases between them. The CDR3 runs to 14 residues. The chain's CDR3 is CASSFGQGWDEQYF. The DNA for the CDR3 is TGCGCCAGCAGCTTCGGGCAGGGGTGGGACGAGCAGTACTTC.

The V gene is TRBV9, the J gene TRBJ2-1; 9 nucleotides line up with TRBD1. The CDR3 extends over 14 amino acids. CDR1 is SGDLS, CDR2 YYNGEE, per germline. Unmatched junction bases numbered 6, after V lost 4 bases and J lost 7 bases. The CDR3 DNA is TGTGCCAGCAGCTCAACAGGGGGCATGAATGAGCAGTTCTTC. Its protein product is CASSSTGGMNEQFF.